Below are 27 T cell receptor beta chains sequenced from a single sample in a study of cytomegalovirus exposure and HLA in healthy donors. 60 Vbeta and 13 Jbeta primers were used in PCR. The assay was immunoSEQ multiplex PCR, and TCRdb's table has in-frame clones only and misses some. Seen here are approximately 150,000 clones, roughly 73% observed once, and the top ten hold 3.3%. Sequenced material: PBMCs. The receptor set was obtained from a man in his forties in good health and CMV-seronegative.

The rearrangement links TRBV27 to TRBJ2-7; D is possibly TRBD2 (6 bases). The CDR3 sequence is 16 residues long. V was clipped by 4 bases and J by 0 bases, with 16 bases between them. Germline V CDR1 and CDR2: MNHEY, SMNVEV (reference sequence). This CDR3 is CASSSADLGGSYEQYF. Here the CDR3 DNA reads TGTGCCAGCAGTTCCGCTGACTTGGGGGGCTCCTACGAGCAGTACTTC.

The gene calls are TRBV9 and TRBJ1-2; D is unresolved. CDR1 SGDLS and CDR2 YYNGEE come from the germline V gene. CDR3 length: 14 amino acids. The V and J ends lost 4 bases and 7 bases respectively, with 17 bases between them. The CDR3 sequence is CASSSPFRQFGYTF. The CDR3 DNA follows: TGTGCCAGCAGCTCCCCCTTCCGCCAGTTTGGCTACACCTTC.

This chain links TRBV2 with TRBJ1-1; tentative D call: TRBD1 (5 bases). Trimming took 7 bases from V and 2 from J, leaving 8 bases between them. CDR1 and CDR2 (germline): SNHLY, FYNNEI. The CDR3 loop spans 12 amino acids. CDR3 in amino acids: CASKQDNTEAFF. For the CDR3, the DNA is TGTGCCAGCAAACAGGATAACACTGAAGCTTTCTTT.

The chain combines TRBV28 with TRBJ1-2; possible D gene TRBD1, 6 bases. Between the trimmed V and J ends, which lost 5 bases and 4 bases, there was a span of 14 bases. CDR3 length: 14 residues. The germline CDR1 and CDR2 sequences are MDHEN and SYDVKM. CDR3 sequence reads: CASSQQGIVYGYTF. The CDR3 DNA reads TGTGCCAGCAGTCAACAGGGTATTGTCTATGGCTACACCTTC.

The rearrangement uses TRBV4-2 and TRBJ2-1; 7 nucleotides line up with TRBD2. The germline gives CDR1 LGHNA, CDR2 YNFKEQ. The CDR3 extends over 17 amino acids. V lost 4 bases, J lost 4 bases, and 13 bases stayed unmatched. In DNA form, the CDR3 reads TGTGCCAGCAGCCGCCAACCAGGACTAGTCGGGTACAATGAGCAGTTCTTC. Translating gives CASSRQPGLVGYNEQFF.

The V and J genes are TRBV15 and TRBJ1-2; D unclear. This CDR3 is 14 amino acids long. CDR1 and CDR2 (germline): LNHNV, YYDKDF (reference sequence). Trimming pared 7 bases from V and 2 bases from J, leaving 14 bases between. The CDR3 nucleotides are TGTGCCACCACCCGAGGAAACCTCAACTATGGCTACACCTTC. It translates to CATTRGNLNYGYTF.

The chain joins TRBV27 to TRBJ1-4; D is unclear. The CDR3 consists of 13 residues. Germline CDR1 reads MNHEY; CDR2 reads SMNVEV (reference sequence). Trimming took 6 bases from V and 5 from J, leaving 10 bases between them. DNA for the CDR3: TGTGCCAGCAGGATTGACTCAAATGAAAAACTGTTTTTT. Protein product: CASRIDSNEKLFF.

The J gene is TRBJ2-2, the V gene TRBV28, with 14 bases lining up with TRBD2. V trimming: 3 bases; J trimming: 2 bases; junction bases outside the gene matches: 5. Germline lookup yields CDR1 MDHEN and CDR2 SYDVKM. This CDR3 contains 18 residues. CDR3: CASSFLGLAGGNTGELFF. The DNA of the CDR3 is TGTGCCAGCAGTTTCTTAGGACTAGCGGGGGGCAACACCGGGGAGCTGTTTTTT.

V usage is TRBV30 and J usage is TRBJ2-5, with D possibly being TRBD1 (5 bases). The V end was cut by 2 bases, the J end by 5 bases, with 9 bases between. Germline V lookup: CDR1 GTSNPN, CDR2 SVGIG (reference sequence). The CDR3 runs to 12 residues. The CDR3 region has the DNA TGTGCCTGGAGTCTCAAGGGGGAGACCCAGTACTTC. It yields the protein CAWSLKGETQYF.

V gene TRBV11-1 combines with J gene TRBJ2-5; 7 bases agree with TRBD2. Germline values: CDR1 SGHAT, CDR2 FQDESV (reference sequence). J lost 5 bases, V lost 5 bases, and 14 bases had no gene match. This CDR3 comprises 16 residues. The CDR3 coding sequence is TGTGCCAGCAGCCAAACTCTAGCGGCATTTAAGGAGACCCAGTACTTC. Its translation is CASSQTLAAFKETQYF.

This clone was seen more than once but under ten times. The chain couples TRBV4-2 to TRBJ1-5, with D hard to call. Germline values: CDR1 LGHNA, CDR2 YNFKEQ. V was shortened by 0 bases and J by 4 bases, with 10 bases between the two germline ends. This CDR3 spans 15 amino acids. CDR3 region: CASSQDRLGNQPQHF. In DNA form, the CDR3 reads TGTGCCAGCAGCCAAGATCGACTCGGGAATCAGCCCCAGCATTTT.

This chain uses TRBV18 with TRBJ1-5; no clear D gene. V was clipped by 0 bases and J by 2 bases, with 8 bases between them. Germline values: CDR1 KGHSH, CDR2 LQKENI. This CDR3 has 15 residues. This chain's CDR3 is CASSPPLGGNQPQHF. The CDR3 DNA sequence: TGTGCCAGCTCACCACCCTTGGGAGGCAATCAGCCCCAGCATTTT.

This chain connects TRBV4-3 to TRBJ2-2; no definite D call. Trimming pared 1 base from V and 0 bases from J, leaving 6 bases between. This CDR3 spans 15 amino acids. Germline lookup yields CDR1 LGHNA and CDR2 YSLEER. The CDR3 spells CASSQAWPNTGELFF. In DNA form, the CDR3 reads TGCGCCAGCAGCCAAGCTTGGCCGAACACCGGGGAGCTGTTTTTT.

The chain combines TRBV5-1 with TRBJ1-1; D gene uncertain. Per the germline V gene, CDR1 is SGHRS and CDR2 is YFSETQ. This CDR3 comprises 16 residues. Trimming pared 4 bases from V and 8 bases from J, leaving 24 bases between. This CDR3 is CASSLYREPYGREAFF. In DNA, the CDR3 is TGCGCCAGCAGCCTGTACCGGGAGCCATACGGCAGGGAAGCTTTCTTT.

Here the CDR3 reads CASRSTESSYNSPLHF. For the CDR3, the DNA is TGTGCCAGCAGGTCGACGGAGAGCTCCTATAATTCACCCCTCCACTTT. V and J are TRBV7-3 and TRBJ1-6; unclear D gene. From germline, CDR1 is SGHTA and CDR2 FQGTGA. The CDR3 sequence is 16 residues long. Trimming stripped 6 bases from V and 0 bases from J, with 12 bases between.

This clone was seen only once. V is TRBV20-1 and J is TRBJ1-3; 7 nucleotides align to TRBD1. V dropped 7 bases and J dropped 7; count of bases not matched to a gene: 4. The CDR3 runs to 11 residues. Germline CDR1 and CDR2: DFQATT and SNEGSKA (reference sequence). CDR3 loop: CSVLDRNTIYF. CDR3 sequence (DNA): TGCAGTGTTCTGGACAGGAACACCATATATTTT.

The CDR3 DNA reads as TGCGCCAGCAGCTTGGACGGGACTTACTCCTACAATGAGCAGTTCTTC. This translates into CASSLDGTYSYNEQFF. The V call is TRBV5-1, the J call TRBJ2-1, with D tentatively TRBD2 (6 bases). V lost 0 bases to trimming and J lost 0 bases, with 10 bases between them. Germline V lookup: CDR1 SGHRS, CDR2 YFSETQ. The CDR3 is 16 amino acids.

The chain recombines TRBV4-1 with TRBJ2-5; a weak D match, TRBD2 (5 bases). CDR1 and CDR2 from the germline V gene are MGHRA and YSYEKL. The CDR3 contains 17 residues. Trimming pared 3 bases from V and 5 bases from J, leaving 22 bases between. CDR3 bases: TGCGCCAGCAGCCACCCCTACGGGGAGTCACTCGCGGAGACCCAGTACTTC. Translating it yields CASSHPYGESLAETQYF.

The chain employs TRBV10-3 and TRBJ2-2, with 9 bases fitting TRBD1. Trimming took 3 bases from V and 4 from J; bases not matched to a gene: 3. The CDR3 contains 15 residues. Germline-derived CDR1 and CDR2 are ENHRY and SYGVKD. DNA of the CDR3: TGTGCCATCAGTGACGGACAGGGGATCACCGGGGAGCTGTTTTTT. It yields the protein CAISDGQGITGELFF.

The CDR3 nucleotides read TGTGCCAGCAGTTATACCAGGGAGAACACTGAAGCTTTCTTT. Encoded protein: CASSYTRENTEAFF. The chain has TRBV6-6 and TRBJ1-1; TRBD1 is a possible D gene (5 bases). The V end was cut by 3 bases, the J end by 1 base, with 9 bases between. CDR1 is MNHNY, CDR2 SVGAGI, per germline (reference sequence). The length of the CDR3 is 14 residues.

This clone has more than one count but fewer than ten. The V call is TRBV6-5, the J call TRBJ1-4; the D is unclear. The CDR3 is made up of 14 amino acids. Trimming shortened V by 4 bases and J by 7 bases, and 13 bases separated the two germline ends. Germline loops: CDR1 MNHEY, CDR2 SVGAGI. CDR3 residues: CASSSGRWSEKLFF. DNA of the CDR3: TGTGCCAGCAGTTCCGGGAGATGGAGTGAAAAACTGTTTTTT.

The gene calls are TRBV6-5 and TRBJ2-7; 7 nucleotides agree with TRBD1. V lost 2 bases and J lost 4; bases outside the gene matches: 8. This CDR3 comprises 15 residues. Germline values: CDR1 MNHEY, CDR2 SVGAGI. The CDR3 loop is CASSYANGRGYEQYF. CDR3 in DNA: TGTGCCAGCAGTTACGCCAACGGCAGGGGGTACGAGCAGTACTTC.

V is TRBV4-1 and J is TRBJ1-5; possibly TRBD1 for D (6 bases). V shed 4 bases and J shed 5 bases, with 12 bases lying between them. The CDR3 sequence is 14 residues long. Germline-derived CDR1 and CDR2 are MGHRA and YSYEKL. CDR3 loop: CASSPTGGDQPQHF. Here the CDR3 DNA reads TGCGCCAGCAGCCCTACGGGGGGCGATCAGCCCCAGCATTTT.

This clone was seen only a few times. CDR3 bases: TGTGCCAGCATAATAATCCAGGGGGGGAACACTGAAGCTTTCTTT. Amino acid sequence: CASIIIQGGNTEAFF. V is TRBV2 and J is TRBJ1-1; 7 positions match TRBD1. The V and J ends lost 7 bases and 1 base, in that order; junction bases with no gene match: 9. CDR1 and CDR2 from the germline V gene are SNHLY and FYNNEI. CDR3 length equals 15 residues.

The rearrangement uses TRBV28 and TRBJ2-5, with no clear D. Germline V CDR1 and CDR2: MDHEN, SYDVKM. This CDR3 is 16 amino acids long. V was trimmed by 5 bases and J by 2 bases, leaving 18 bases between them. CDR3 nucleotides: TGTGCCAGCAGTCTCATTACCCTGGCTCCACAAGAGACCCAGTACTTC. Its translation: CASSLITLAPQETQYF.

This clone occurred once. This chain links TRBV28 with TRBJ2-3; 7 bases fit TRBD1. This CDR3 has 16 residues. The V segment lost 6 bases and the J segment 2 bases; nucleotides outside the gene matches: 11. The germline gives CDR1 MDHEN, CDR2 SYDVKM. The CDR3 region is CASRPPLGTDTDTQYF. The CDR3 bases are TGTGCCAGCAGACCTCCTTTAGGGACAGACACAGATACGCAGTATTTT.

The CDR3 here is CAWSEGVEQYF. The DNA of the CDR3 is TGTGCCTGGAGTGAGGGGGTCGAGCAGTACTTC. This sequence joins TRBV30 and TRBJ2-7; the D gene is possibly TRBD1 (6 bases). V was pared by 1 base and J by 6 bases, with 7 bases between. CDR3 size: 11 residues. The germline gives CDR1 GTSNPN, CDR2 SVGIG (reference sequence). The whole variable domain, remainder taken from reference TRBV30 and TRBJ2-7, is SQTIHQWPATLVQPVGSPLSLECTVEGTSNPNLYWYRQAAGRGLQLLFYSVGIGQISSEVPQNLSASRPQDRQFILSSKKLLLSDSGFYLCAWSEGVEQYFGPGTRLTVT.